The 27 T cell receptor beta chains below all came from one sample that was sequenced in a study of Tregs in tolerant kidney transplant recipients (dated by TCRdb to the late 2010s). This sample's time point label indicates: blood sample drawn before combined kidney and bone marrow transplant. Receptors were amplified or captured by the immunoSEQ multiplex PCR assay. As stored in TCRdb, this immuneACCESS dataset retains in-frame rearrangements with V and J assigned. A fraction of the clones does not appear; measured against another copy, unresolved V genes explain less than half of the discrepancy, and the remainder lacks a known reason. The table for this sample records around 33,000 clones. The ten biggest clones cover 14% of the sample. The source material was CD8+ T cells from blood, sampled before the transplant. These TCRs come from a human donor who received a combined kidney and bone marrow transplant.

About this clone: The CDR3 is cut off 3 residues early in the read; its end comes from the germline J gene. The genes are TRBV20-1 and TRBJ2-5; 7 bases fit TRBD1. The length of the CDR3 is 13 residues. Germline CDR1 reads DFQATT; CDR2 reads SNEGSKA (reference sequence). V dropped 6 bases and J dropped 4; count of bases not matched to a gene: 8. The CDR3 DNA, read in part, is TGCAGTGCAGACAGGGACAGTCTAGAGACC. Translating gives CSADRDSLET. The CDR3 in full is CSADRDSLETQYF.

Note on this clone: Read sequence stops 3 residues before the CDR3 end, and the germline J gene provides the missing end. V gene TRBV10-1 combines with J gene TRBJ1-1; 9 bases agree with TRBD1. The CDR3 is 16 residues long. Per the germline V gene, CDR1 is WNHNN and CDR2 is SYGVQD (reference sequence). The V gene end was trimmed by 2 bases and the J gene end by 1 base; junction bases not matched to a gene: 5. The CDR3 spells CASSETGGEPNTEAFF. CDR3 bases read: TGCGCCAGCAGTGAGACAGGGGGCGAGCCGAACACTGAA.

Turning to this clone: Read data end 3 residues before the CDR3 end; the end is taken from the germline J gene. The rearrangement joins TRBV6-2 or TRBV6-3 to TRBJ2-1; 14 bases align to TRBD2. The CDR3 totals 17 residues. The V segment lost 0 bases and the J segment 8 bases; nucleotides outside the gene matches: 6. CDR1 is MNHEY and CDR2 is SVGEGT in the germline V gene. The CDR3 here is CASSYSGLAGVVYEQFF. CDR3 DNA, as far as it was read: TGTGCCAGCAGTTACTCGGGACTAGCGGGAGTAGTATATGAG.

Details on this clone: The DNA ends 3 residues before the CDR3 does, and the rest of the CDR3 is filled in from the germline J gene. The chain carries TRBV28 and TRBJ2-7; a possible D gene is TRBD1 (5 bases). Germline lookup yields CDR1 MDHEN and CDR2 SYDVKM. With 5 bases removed from V and 0 bases from J, the gap between germline ends came to 14 bases. There are 15 residues in the CDR3. CDR3 in amino acids: CASSPRQRYSYEQYF. The sequenced CDR3 bases are TGTGCCAGCAGTCCCCGACAGAGATACTCCTACGAG.

For this clone: Read sequence stops 3 residues before the CDR3 end, and the germline J gene provides the missing end. V is TRBV19 and J is TRBJ2-2, with D maybe TRBD1 (5 bases). The germline V gene encodes CDR1 LNHDA and CDR2 SQIVND (reference sequence). There are 15 residues in the CDR3. Trimming left V 5 bases short and J 2 bases short, with 12 bases between. The CDR3 sequence: CASSLQGYNTGELFF. Partial CDR3 DNA: TGTGCCAGTAGTCTTCAGGGATATAACACCGGGGAG.

As regards this clone: The read is 3 residues too short to cover the CDR3 end, so that end is filled in from the germline J gene. This chain connects TRBV11-2 to TRBJ2-5; D gene ambiguous. This CDR3 region has 13 residues. Germline CDR1 reads SGHAT; CDR2 reads FQNNGV. With 7 bases removed from V and 1 base from J, the gap between germline ends came to 10 bases. The CDR3 DNA, read in part, is TGTGCCAGCACCTTCAGGAGCCAAGAGACC. This gives the protein CASTFRSQET. The CDR3 in full is CASTFRSQETQYF.

Regarding this clone: The read halts 3 residues ahead of the CDR3 end, with the missing end drawn from the germline J gene. The V call is TRBV10-3, the J call TRBJ2-5; D call uncertain. The germline V gene encodes CDR1 ENHRY and CDR2 SYGVKD. Trimming pared 4 bases from V and 3 bases from J, leaving 9 bases between. CDR3 length: 13 residues. CDR3 amino acids: CAISGRLEETQYF. The sequenced part of the CDR3 DNA is TGTGCCATCAGTGGGAGACTCGAAGAGACC.

Details on this clone: The read falls 3 residues short of the CDR3 end, and the missing part is taken from the germline J gene. V gene TRBV5-1 combines with J gene TRBJ2-7; possibly TRBD1 for D (6 bases). This CDR3 has 15 amino acids. Trimming pared 4 bases from V and 3 bases from J, leaving 17 bases between. The germline V gene has CDR1 SGHRS and CDR2 YFSETQ. The CDR3: CASSPSDRPFYEQYF. The DNA read from the CDR3 is TGCGCCAGCAGCCCGTCGGACAGACCTTTCTACGAG. Filled out from reference TRBV5-1 and TRBJ2-7, the complete variable domain reads KAGVTQTPRYLIKTRGQQVTLSCSPISGHRSVSWYQQTPGQGLQFLFEYFSETQRNKGNFPGRFSGRQFSNSRSEMNVSTLELGDSALYLCASSPSDRPFYEQYFGPGTRLTVT.

About this clone: The read gets to within 3 residues of the CDR3 end, and the germline J gene fills in the rest. The chain links TRBV27 to TRBJ2-7; no definite D call. The CDR3 loop spans 13 amino acids. V shed 0 bases and J shed 2 bases, with 5 bases lying between them. CDR1 and CDR2 (germline): MNHEY, SMNVEV (reference sequence). CDR3 DNA, as far as it was read: TGTGCCAGCAGTTTATCTGTCGCCTACGAG. Amino acids: CASSLSVAYE. The whole CDR3 region reads CASSLSVAYEQYF.

For this clone: Sequencing ends 3 residues short of the CDR3 end; the germline J gene provides the rest. The J gene is TRBJ1-5, the V gene TRBV20-1; 9 bases map to TRBD1. The V gene's germline CDR1 is DFQATT and CDR2 SNEGSKA (reference sequence). J gave up 0 bases and V 0 bases, and 9 bases lay outside the gene matches. CDR3 size: 18 residues. Incomplete CDR3 DNA: TGCAGTGCTAGAGATCTAGGACAGGGGCCAAATAGCAATCAGCCC. Its translation: CSARDLGQGPNSNQP. The full CDR3 reads CSARDLGQGPNSNQPQHF.

For this clone: The read ends 3 residues shy of where the CDR3 ends; the end is completed using the germline J gene. V gene TRBV2 combines with J gene TRBJ2-1; TRBD2 aligns across 7 bases. The CDR3 spans 15 residues. After removal of 4 bases from V and 0 bases from J, the junction contained 3 bases not matched to a gene. Germline CDR1 is SNHLY and CDR2 is FYNNEI. This CDR3 reads CASSGKRDSYNEQFF. The covered CDR3 bases are TGTGCCAGCAGTGGGAAGCGGGACTCCTACAATGAG.

In the case of this clone: The CDR3 end is not reached by the read, which stops 3 residues before it; the germline J gene fills it in. This sequence joins TRBV30 and TRBJ2-1, with D perhaps matching TRBD2 (5 bases). Trimming removed 0 bases at V and 7 bases at J, with 7 bases between. The V gene's germline CDR1 is GTSNPN and CDR2 SVGIG (reference sequence). The CDR3 has 12 residues. The CDR3 bases that were read are TGTGCCTGGAGTGTTTTAGCGAATGAG. Translated: CAWSVLANE. The full CDR3 is CAWSVLANEQFF.

Details on this clone: The read is 3 residues too short to cover the CDR3 end, so that end is filled in from the germline J gene. J is TRBJ2-7 and V is TRBV19, with TRBD1 matching over 9 bases. CDR1 and CDR2 (germline): LNHDA, SQIVND (reference sequence). The CDR3 loop spans 14 amino acids. The junction had 9 bases not matched to a gene; V was cut back by 9 bases and J by 3 bases. CDR3 amino acids: CASTQGTGFYEQYF. The part of the CDR3 DNA that was read is TGTGCCAGCACGCAGGGGACAGGGTTCTACGAG.

With regard to this clone: The CDR3 end falls 3 residues outside the read, so it is completed with the germline J gene. This chain uses TRBV19 with TRBJ2-7, with D unclear. Trimming cost V 5 bases and J 1 base, with 9 bases left between them. The CDR3 loop spans 13 amino acids. Per the germline V gene, CDR1 is LNHDA and CDR2 is SQIVND (reference sequence). CDR3 region: CASSASVSYEQYF. Partial CDR3 DNA: TGTGCCAGTAGTGCCTCGGTTTCCTACGAG.

Concerning this clone itself: The read ends 3 residues shy of where the CDR3 ends; the end is completed using the germline J gene. The chain carries TRBV19 and TRBJ1-1, with TRBD1 identical over 10 bases. CDR3 length: 13 residues. V shed 10 bases, J shed 5 bases, and the junction held 7 bases outside the gene matches. Germline CDR1 reads LNHDA; CDR2 reads SQIVND (reference sequence). CDR3 DNA, as far as it was read: TGTGCCACATGGACAGGGGGTGGGACTGAA. It translates to CATWTGGGTE. The complete CDR3 protein is CATWTGGGTEAFF. Filled out from reference TRBV19 and TRBJ1-1, the complete variable domain reads DGGITQSPKYLFRKEGQNVTLSCEQNLNHDAMYWYRQDPGQGLRLIYYSQIVNDFQKGDIAEGYSVSREKKESFPLTVTSAQKNPTAFYLCATWTGGGTEAFFGQGTRLTVV.

Remarks on this clone: Sequencing ends 3 residues short of the CDR3 end; the germline J gene provides the rest. The rearrangement links TRBV19 to TRBJ2-7; perhaps TRBD2 as D (7 bases). Germline lookup yields CDR1 LNHDA and CDR2 SQIVND (reference sequence). The CDR3 totals 13 residues. The V end was cut by 5 bases, the J end by 6 bases, with 14 bases between. Incomplete CDR3 DNA: TGTGCCAGTAGTGGAGGTGGGGGGGCCGAG. It codes for CASSGGGGAE. The full CDR3 protein reads CASSGGGGAEQYF. The whole variable domain, filled in from reference TRBV19 and TRBJ2-7, reads DGGITQSPKYLFRKEGQNVTLSCEQNLNHDAMYWYRQDPGQGLRLIYYSQIVNDFQKGDIAEGYSVSREKKESFPLTVTSAQKNPTAFYLCASSGGGGAEQYFGPGTRLTVT.

On this clone: The missing CDR3 end, 3 residues past where the read stops, is filled in from the germline J gene. The genes are TRBV30 and TRBJ1-5; maybe TRBD1 (6 bases). Trimming cost V 3 bases and J 4 bases, with 13 bases left between them. The CDR3 loop spans 14 amino acids. The V gene's germline CDR1 is GTSNPN and CDR2 SVGIG (reference sequence). The sequenced part of the CDR3 DNA is TGTGCCTGGAGCTCAGGGGTACCTAATCAGCCC. It is translated as CAWSSGVPNQP. The entire CDR3 protein reads CAWSSGVPNQPQHF.

As regards this clone: Coverage ceases 3 residues before the CDR3 finishes, and the germline J gene fills in the end. The chain recombines TRBV5-1 with TRBJ2-2, with TRBD1 matching 7 bases. Germline V gene data show CDR1 as SGHRS and CDR2 as YFSETQ. This CDR3 is built from 15 residues. After removal of 5 bases from V and 0 bases from J, the junction contained 4 bases not matched to a gene. The CDR3 sequence is CASRIDRANTGELFF. The CDR3 DNA, read in part, is TGCGCCAGCAGAATTGACAGGGCGAACACCGGGGAG.

About this clone: Sequencing ends 3 residues short of the CDR3 end; the germline J gene provides the rest. The chain is built from TRBV7-3 and TRBJ2-1, with TRBD2 matching 7 bases. Looked up from germline, CDR1 is SGHTA and CDR2 is FQGTGA. This CDR3 is 16 amino acids long. Unmatched junction bases numbered 8, after V lost 1 base and J lost 5 bases. The CDR3 protein is CASSLIRLADHNEQFF. CDR3 DNA, as far as it was read: TGTGCCAGCAGCTTAATAAGGCTAGCGGACCACAATGAG. The full variable domain, its missing parts supplied by reference TRBV7-3 and TRBJ2-1, is GAGVSQTPSNKVTEKGKYVELRCDPISGHTALYWYRQSLGQGPEFLIYFQGTGAADDSGLPNDRFFAVRPEGSVSTLKIQRTERGDSAVYLCASSLIRLADHNEQFFGPGTRLTVL.

In the case of this clone: The read comes to an end 3 residues before the CDR3 does, leaving the germline J gene to fill in the end. This chain joins TRBV5-6 and TRBJ2-1, with 8 bases that match TRBD1. This CDR3 has 15 residues. The germline V gene has CDR1 SGHDT and CDR2 YYEEEE. V shed 4 bases and J 4 bases; nucleotides not matched to a gene: 7. Partial CDR3 DNA: TGTGCCAGCAGCCTGTCGGGACAGGTTTACAATGAG. Its translation: CASSLSGQVYNE. The full-length CDR3 reads as CASSLSGQVYNEQFF. The whole variable domain, filled in from reference TRBV5-6 and TRBJ2-1, reads DAGVTQSPTHLIKTRGQQVTLRCSPKSGHDTVSWYQQALGQGPQFIFQYYEEEERQRGNFPDRFSGHQFPNYSSELNVNALLLGDSALYLCASSLSGQVYNEQFFGPGTRLTVL.

Partial CDR3 DNA: TGTGCCAGCAGCTTAGTGTCAGGGGAGGTCGGGACC. Translated, it gives CASSLVSGEVGT. The complete CDR3 sequence is CASSLVSGEVGTQYF. This chain links TRBV7-9 with TRBJ2-5; either TRBD1 or TRBD2 may fit D (6 bases each). The DNA ends 3 residues before the CDR3 does, and the rest of the CDR3 is filled in from the germline J gene. The CDR3 is 15 residues long. V dropped 1 base and J dropped 7 bases, with 16 bases sitting between them. Germline V gene sequence: CDR1 SEHNR, CDR2 FQNEAQ (reference sequence).

Worth noting for this clone: The CDR3 goes on 3 residues after the read ends, and that part is filled in from the germline J gene. The rearrangement links TRBV20-1 to TRBJ1-2, with 10 bases fitting TRBD1. Germline-derived CDR1 and CDR2 are DFQATT and SNEGSKA (reference sequence). CDR3 size: 13 residues. The CDR3: CTTRQGAHYGYTF. CDR3 DNA, as far as it was read: TGCACCACGAGACAGGGGGCTCACTATGGC.

With regard to this clone: The CDR3 end falls 3 residues outside the read, so it is completed with the germline J gene. V usage is TRBV19 and J usage is TRBJ2-3; no firm D call. Deletions cut 3 bases from V and 1 base from J, with 11 bases between. The CDR3 runs 15 residues. CDR1 is LNHDA and CDR2 is SQIVND in the germline V gene (reference sequence). The sequenced CDR3 bases are TGTGCCAGTAGTATCCTAAACGCGGGCACAGATACG. It translates to CASSILNAGTDT. The CDR3, in full, reads CASSILNAGTDTQYF.

Remarks on this clone: The CDR3 end is not reached by the read, which stops 3 residues before it; the germline J gene fills it in. The rearrangement uses TRBV20-1 and TRBJ2-5; weak D call: TRBD1 (5 bases). Germline CDR1 is DFQATT and CDR2 is SNEGSKA (reference sequence). Trimming took off 5 bases at V and 1 base at J, with 11 bases between the two ends. The CDR3 has 13 residues. CDR3 in amino acids: CSAFTGSQETQYF. The sequenced part of the CDR3 DNA is TGCAGTGCTTTTACAGGTAGCCAAGAGACC.

Partial CDR3 DNA: TGTGCCAGCAGCCCTCACCGGGGTTACAATGAG. Protein: CASSPHRGYNE. The CDR3 in its entirety is CASSPHRGYNEQFF. This rearrangement joins TRBV14 to TRBJ2-1; a possible D gene is TRBD2 (5 bases). The CDR3 goes on 3 residues after the read ends, and that part is filled in from the germline J gene. Germline loops: CDR1 SGHDN, CDR2 FVKESK. This CDR3 contains 14 residues. Deletions cut 4 bases from V and 4 bases from J, with 11 bases between.

Worth noting for this clone: Read coverage stops 3 residues before the CDR3 terminus; the germline J gene supplies the remainder. The chain employs TRBV5-4 and TRBJ2-3; 8 nucleotides align to TRBD2. Per the germline V gene, CDR1 is SGHNT and CDR2 is YYREEE (reference sequence). Unmatched junction bases numbered 3, after V lost 0 bases and J lost 0 bases. The CDR3 extends over 16 amino acids. CDR3 DNA, as far as it was read: TGTGCCAGCAGCTTGGTCGCTAGCGGGAGCACAGATACG. It yields the protein CASSLVASGSTDT. The full CDR3 protein is CASSLVASGSTDTQYF.

A word on this clone: The read comes to an end 3 residues before the CDR3 does, leaving the germline J gene to fill in the end. The chain has TRBV5-6 and TRBJ2-7; D possibly corresponds to TRBD1 (6 bases). Trimming shortened V by 3 bases and J by 4 bases, and 14 bases separated the two germline ends. The CDR3 totals 14 residues. CDR1 and CDR2 from the germline V gene are SGHDT and YYEEEE. CDR3: CASSYGQSGYEQYF. CDR3 bases read: TGTGCCAGCAGCTACGGACAGTCCGGTTACGAG.